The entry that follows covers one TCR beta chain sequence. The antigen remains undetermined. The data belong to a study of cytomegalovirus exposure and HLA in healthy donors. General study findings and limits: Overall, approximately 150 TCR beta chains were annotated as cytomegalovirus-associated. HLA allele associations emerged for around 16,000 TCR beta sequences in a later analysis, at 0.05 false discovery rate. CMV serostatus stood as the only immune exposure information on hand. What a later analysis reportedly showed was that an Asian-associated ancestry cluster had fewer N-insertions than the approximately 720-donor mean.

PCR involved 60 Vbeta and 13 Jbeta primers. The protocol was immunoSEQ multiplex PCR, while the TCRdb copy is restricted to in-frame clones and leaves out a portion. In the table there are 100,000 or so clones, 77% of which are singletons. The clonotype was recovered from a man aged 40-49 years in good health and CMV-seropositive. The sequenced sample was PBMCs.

CDR3 nucleotide sequence: TGTGCCAGCAGGGTAGGTGGGGCTTGGGCACCCCTCCACTTT. Its translation is CASRVGGAWAPLHF. The V gene is TRBV28, the J gene TRBJ1-6, with D perhaps TRBD1 (5 bases). The germline V and J ends were trimmed by 6 bases and 11 bases, with 17 bases remaining between them. The CDR3 runs 14 residues. Germline assignment: CDR1 MDHEN and CDR2 SYDVKM.